These 22 T cell receptor beta chains share one sample of origin, sequenced in a study of blood T cell repertoires in COVID-19. Only in-frame clones appear in the TCRdb table, and some are missing; sequencing was by immunoSEQ multiplex PCR. This repertoire shows about 250,000 clones, 82% found once; its top ten account for roughly 4.7%. The source material was peripheral blood. The origin of the receptors is a woman aged 70-85 years with acute or convalescent COVID-19.

V usage is TRBV6-5 and J usage is TRBJ2-1; 9 positions agree with TRBD1. The germline CDR1 and CDR2 sequences are MNHEY and SVGAGI. V lost 3 bases and J lost 6; bases outside the gene matches: 6. The CDR3 is 15 residues long. The CDR3 here is CASSYTGQGTNEQFF. The CDR3 DNA reads TGTGCCAGCAGTTATACCGGACAGGGGACCAATGAGCAGTTCTTC.

In the case of this clone: This sample also contains other DNA sequences that code for the same CDR3. This chain uses TRBV10-3 with TRBJ2-7, with D possibly TRBD2 on 6 matching bases. The CDR3 sequence is 16 residues long. Germline loops: CDR1 ENHRY, CDR2 SYGVKD. The germline V and J ends were trimmed by 7 bases and 3 bases, with 22 bases remaining between them. CDR3 sequence: CAIKDPTGDLRYEQYF. As DNA, the CDR3 is TGTGCCATCAAGGATCCTACGGGGGACTTACGCTACGAGCAGTACTTC.

This chain joins TRBV12-3 or TRBV12-4 and TRBJ1-2, with TRBD1 matching 7 bases. The CDR3 consists of 13 residues. Trimming cost V 7 bases and J 5 bases; bases outside gene matches: 7. As DNA, the CDR3 is TGTGCCAGCATCTCTAGGGGGCGATATGGCTACACCTTC. Its translation is CASISRGRYGYTF.

This clone has just one count. The rearrangement links TRBV27 to TRBJ1-4; D possibly corresponds to TRBD1 (5 bases). Germline lookup yields CDR1 MNHEY and CDR2 SMNVEV (reference sequence). V was cut by 3 bases and J by 2 bases, with 13 bases left in between. The CDR3 is made up of 16 amino acids. CDR3 in amino acids: CASSFLRGTTNEKLFF. Here the CDR3 DNA reads TGTGCCAGCAGTTTTTTGCGGGGGACTACTAATGAAAAACTGTTTTTT.

This clone was seen a handful of times. The V gene is TRBV6-2 or TRBV6-3, the J gene TRBJ1-5, with D perhaps TRBD1 (6 bases). Germline V lookup: CDR1 MNHEY, CDR2 SVGEGT. V was shortened by 2 bases and J by 5 bases, with 13 bases between the two germline ends. The CDR3 consists of 15 residues. For the CDR3, the DNA is TGTGCCAGCAGTTACGAACGACAGGCCTATCAGCCCCAGCATTTT. Translating it yields CASSYERQAYQPQHF.

This chain links TRBV29-1 with TRBJ1-1, with D possibly TRBD1 on 5 matching bases. From germline, CDR1 is SQVTM and CDR2 ANQGSEA. The CDR3 is 17 amino acids. The V end lost 4 bases, the J end lost 0 bases, and 21 bases lay between the germline ends. In nucleotides, the CDR3 is TGCAGCGTTGTTGTCCCACGCGGGGGGTGGATGAACACTGAAGCTTTCTTT. Protein product: CSVVVPRGGWMNTEAFF.

The rearrangement links TRBV7-9 to TRBJ2-3, with a tentative D call TRBD2 (6 bases). The V end was cut by 4 bases, the J end by 6 bases, with 14 bases between. Germline assignment: CDR1 SEHNR and CDR2 FQNEAQ (reference sequence). The CDR3 extends over 14 amino acids. The CDR3 DNA reads as TGTGCCAGCAGCTCAGCTCCGGGGGAGGATACGCAGTATTTT. Translating gives CASSSAPGEDTQYF.

V usage is TRBV5-1 and J usage is TRBJ2-3, with 10 bases fitting TRBD1. Germline lookup yields CDR1 SGHRS and CDR2 YFSETQ. The J segment lost 4 bases and the V segment lost 4 bases, leaving 3 bases of the junction unmatched. The CDR3 is 14 amino acids. For the CDR3, the DNA is TGCGCCAGCAGCCAAGGACAGGGGGCAGATACGCAGTATTTT. The encoded protein is CASSQGQGADTQYF.

This rearrangement joins TRBV19 to TRBJ1-1; 9 bases map to TRBD1. The CDR3 contains 19 residues. Trimming removed 5 bases from V and 1 base from J; junction bases left unmatched: 17. Per germline, CDR1 LNHDA and CDR2 SQIVND (reference sequence). The CDR3 DNA reads TGTGCCAGTAGTTTTTTTTTCTTAAACAGGGGGCGCAGGAACACTGAAGCTTTCTTT. The encoded protein is CASSFFFLNRGRRNTEAFF.

V and J are TRBV30 and TRBJ1-6, with D possibly matching TRBD1 (6 bases). This CDR3 has 15 amino acids. The germline CDR1 and CDR2 sequences are GTSNPN and SVGIG (reference sequence). Trimming removed 8 bases from V and 0 bases from J, with 14 bases in between. The CDR3 loop is CAGLTGSSYNSPLHF. CDR3 nucleotide sequence: TGTGCCGGTTTAACAGGGAGCTCCTATAATTCACCCCTCCACTTT.

The V call is TRBV5-4, the J call TRBJ2-7, with TRBD1 identical over 7 bases. The germline V gene encodes CDR1 SGHNT and CDR2 YYREEE (reference sequence). Trimming took 0 bases from V and 0 from J; bases not matched to a gene: 6. The CDR3 spans 16 residues. The CDR3 loop is CASSLALRTGSYEQYF. DNA for the CDR3: TGTGCCAGCAGCTTGGCTCTGCGGACAGGCTCCTACGAGCAGTACTTC.

This clone was observed a handful of times. This chain joins TRBV5-6 and TRBJ2-5; 7 bases match TRBD2. The trim removed 4 bases at V and 5 bases at J, leaving 11 bases unmatched. Germline V gene sequence: CDR1 SGHDT, CDR2 YYEEEE. The CDR3 has 15 amino acids. In DNA form, the CDR3 reads TGTGCCAGCAGCCTCCTCCGGGGGGTGGGGGAGACCCAGTACTTC. Protein: CASSLLRGVGETQYF.

In DNA form, the CDR3 reads TGTGCCAGCAGCTCTTTGCTCTACGGGTCGAACACTGAAGCTTTCTTT. Its translation: CASSSLLYGSNTEAFF. The chain uses TRBV7-9 and TRBJ1-1; D not certain. The CDR3 has 16 residues. Per the germline V gene, CDR1 is SEHNR and CDR2 is FQNEAQ (reference sequence). V was clipped by 4 bases and J by 1 base, with 16 bases between them.

The gene calls are TRBV19 and TRBJ1-6; D remains ambiguous. Trimming cost V 7 bases and J 6 bases, with 16 bases left between them. CDR3 size: 15 residues. Per germline, CDR1 LNHDA and CDR2 SQIVND (reference sequence). The CDR3 nucleotides are TGTGCCAGTACCCTCTGGCCAGGTTCTAATTCACCCCTCCACTTT. Its protein product is CASTLWPGSNSPLHF.

The chain couples TRBV11-2 to TRBJ2-1; TRBD1 matches 8 bases. Germline assignment: CDR1 SGHAT and CDR2 FQNNGV. Trimming removed 4 bases from V and 1 base from J; junction bases left unmatched: 6. The length of the CDR3 is 16 residues. The CDR3 sequence: CASSSRQGSSYNEQFF. As DNA, the CDR3 is TGTGCCAGCAGCTCTCGACAGGGGAGTTCCTACAATGAGCAGTTCTTC.

The rearrangement uses TRBV27 and TRBJ1-6; D gene ambiguous. V was cut by 4 bases and J by 6 bases, with 10 bases left in between. Germline V gene sequence: CDR1 MNHEY, CDR2 SMNVEV (reference sequence). The CDR3 loop spans 14 amino acids. The CDR3 protein is CASSYVGSNSPLHF. The DNA for the CDR3 is TGTGCCAGCAGTTATGTAGGGAGTAATTCACCCCTCCACTTT.

The chain couples TRBV18 to TRBJ2-7; 7 bases match TRBD1. From germline, CDR1 is KGHSH and CDR2 LQKENI. V lost 4 bases and J lost 5; bases outside the gene matches: 8. CDR3 length: 14 amino acids. The CDR3 loop is CASSLDRVNNEQYF. The CDR3 DNA sequence: TGTGCCAGCTCACTAGACAGGGTAAATAACGAGCAGTACTTC. Together with reference TRBV18 and TRBJ2-7, the CDR3 gives the full variable domain: NAGVMQNPRHLVRRRGQEARLRCSPMKGHSHVYWYRQLPEEGLKFMVYLQKENIIDESGMPKERFSAEFPKEGPSILRIQQVVRGDSAAYFCASSLDRVNNEQYFGPGTRLTVT.

The chain employs TRBV2 and TRBJ2-2, with TRBD1 identical over 7 bases. The CDR3 contains 15 residues. Germline CDR1 is SNHLY and CDR2 is FYNNEI. J lost 1 base, V lost 3 bases, and 2 bases had no gene match. CDR3 sequence reads: CASSDRGLNTGELFF. In nucleotides, the CDR3 is TGTGCCAGCAGTGATAGGGGGCTGAACACCGGGGAGCTGTTTTTT.

The chain carries TRBV5-5 and TRBJ2-3; 9 bases fit TRBD1. Germline CDR1 reads SGHKS; CDR2 reads YYEKEE (reference sequence). The V segment lost 2 bases and the J segment 1 base; nucleotides outside the gene matches: 8. This CDR3 has 17 amino acids. The CDR3 spells CASSLRNRGQGTDTQYF. For the CDR3, the DNA is TGTGCCAGCAGCTTACGAAACAGGGGGCAGGGCACAGATACGCAGTATTTT.

This clone was picked up many times. In DNA form, the CDR3 reads TGCAGCGTTGAAGCGCAGGCCACAGATACGCAGTATTTT. It encodes CSVEAQATDTQYF. The rearrangement uses TRBV29-1 and TRBJ2-3, with no clear D. The CDR3 spans 13 residues. The germline CDR1 and CDR2 sequences are SQVTM and ANQGSEA. Trimming took off 1 base at V and 2 bases at J, with 7 bases between the two ends.

This chain links TRBV19 with TRBJ2-4; 10 bases map to TRBD1. The germline V gene encodes CDR1 LNHDA and CDR2 SQIVND (reference sequence). V lost 3 bases, J lost 5 bases, and 7 bases stayed unmatched. The CDR3 consists of 16 residues. The CDR3 sequence: CASSIRDRGWENIQYF. The CDR3, as DNA: TGTGCCAGTAGTATTAGGGACAGGGGATGGGAAAACATTCAGTACTTC.

This sequence joins TRBV6-5 and TRBJ2-1, with 7 bases lining up with TRBD1. Germline-derived CDR1 and CDR2 are MNHEY and SVGAGI. Trimming took 6 bases from V and 4 from J; bases not matched to a gene: 9. The CDR3 extends over 15 amino acids. This CDR3 is CASRKRDSLYNEQFF. In nucleotides, the CDR3 is TGTGCCAGCAGGAAAAGGGACAGCCTATACAATGAGCAGTTCTTC.